One sample yielded the 10 T cell receptor beta chains listed below, sequenced in a study of T cells of healthy individuals. Via MiXCR, TCRdb re-called the 5' RACE reads, giving one row per CDR3 protein. This sample carries about 96,000 distinct CDR3 sequences, roughly a sixth of them seen once, and the ten largest clones take approximately 5.7%. These receptors were collected from a human donor in good health.

The CDR3: CASIPAGAYNEQFF. The CDR3 region has the DNA TGTGCCAGCATTCCGGCGGGGGCCTACAATGAGCAGTTCTTC. The chain has TRBV6-2 or TRBV6-3 and TRBJ2-1; 7 bases are a match to TRBD2. J was trimmed by 2 bases and V by 7 bases; bases with no gene match: 5. Per germline, CDR1 MNHEY and CDR2 SVGEGT. The CDR3 consists of 14 residues.

The V gene is TRBV7-2, the J gene TRBJ2-1, with TRBD2 matching 8 bases. J lost 7 bases, V lost 5 bases, and 19 bases had no gene match. CDR1 is SGHTA, CDR2 FQGNSA, per germline. CDR3 size: 18 residues. The CDR3 reads CASSPSSIFLAGTNEQFF. In DNA form, the CDR3 reads TGTGCCAGCAGCCCCTCGTCGATCTTTCTAGCGGGCACAAATGAGCAGTTCTTC.

This clonotype was seen a handful of times. The chain carries TRBV28 and TRBJ1-2, with 8 bases matching TRBD1. There are 15 residues in the CDR3. Germline trimming cut 5 bases from V and 4 bases from J; bases unmatched to any gene: 9. The germline CDR1 and CDR2 sequences are MDHEN and SYDVKM. The CDR3 DNA follows: TGTGCCAGCAGTCCGATGTCAGGGGGCGGCTATGGCTACACCTTC. Translating gives CASSPMSGGGYGYTF.

The V and J genes are TRBV6-2 or TRBV6-3 and TRBJ2-1, with a weak D call TRBD2 (12 bases). V was pared by 2 bases and J by 9 bases, with 32 bases between. Germline lookup yields CDR1 MNHEY and CDR2 SVGEGT. The CDR3 spans 20 residues. The CDR3 sequence: CASSYPDRGRRGLAGREQFF. CDR3 coding DNA: TGTGCCAGCAGTTACCCGGACAGGGGGCGAAGAGGACTAGCGGGGCGTGAGCAGTTCTTC.

This clonotype has ten or more counts. The chain combines TRBV5-1 with TRBJ2-7, with unresolved D. V was pared by 4 bases and J by 1 base, with 9 bases between. Germline loops: CDR1 SGHRS, CDR2 YFSETQ. The CDR3 runs to 13 residues. The CDR3 sequence: CASSVPPSYEQYF. In DNA form, the CDR3 reads TGCGCCAGCAGCGTACCCCCGTCCTACGAGCAGTACTTC.

In this sample, this clonotype turned up a few times. This chain connects TRBV28 to TRBJ2-3; possibly TRBD2 for D (6 bases). The germline V gene has CDR1 MDHEN and CDR2 SYDVKM. The V and J ends lost 10 bases and 4 bases respectively, with 21 bases between them. The CDR3 has 15 residues. CDR3 sequence: CATARGRGRADTQYF. CDR3 nucleotides: TGTGCCACCGCGCGGGGTAGGGGTAGAGCAGATACGCAGTATTTT.

V usage is TRBV6-5 and J usage is TRBJ1-1; no firm D call. Germline V gives CDR1 MNHEY, CDR2 SVGAGI. The CDR3 is 13 residues long. V lost 10 bases to trimming and J lost 0 bases, with 12 bases between them. The CDR3 DNA follows: TGTGCCACCGCCGTGGACTTGAACACTGAAGCTTTCTTT. This codes for CATAVDLNTEAFF.

This chain links TRBV9 with TRBJ2-3; no firm D call. V was pared by 0 bases and J by 2 bases, with 13 bases between. The CDR3 has 16 residues. Germline CDR1 reads SGDLS; CDR2 reads YYNGEE. The CDR3 here is CASSVGVGGYTDTQYF. CDR3 DNA: TGTGCCAGCAGCGTAGGTGTGGGCGGCTACACAGATACGCAGTATTTT.

The gene calls are TRBV15 and TRBJ2-1; a possible D gene is TRBD1 (5 bases). The CDR3 has 13 amino acids. From germline, CDR1 is LNHNV and CDR2 YYDKDF (reference sequence). V dropped 4 bases and J dropped 13 bases, with 17 bases sitting between them. DNA for the CDR3: TGTGCCACCAGCAAAAGACAGTTAGCAGAACAGTTCTTC. Protein product: CATSKRQLAEQFF.

This clonotype was detected a few times. The chain uses TRBV5-1 and TRBJ2-3; D is perhaps TRBD2 (5 bases). CDR1 is SGHRS, CDR2 YFSETQ, per germline. The CDR3 consists of 15 residues. Deletions cut 0 bases from V and 4 bases from J, with 12 bases between. In DNA form, the CDR3 reads TGCGCCAGCAGCTTGGGGGAGACAAGGTCAGATACGCAGTATTTT. It encodes CASSLGETRSDTQYF.